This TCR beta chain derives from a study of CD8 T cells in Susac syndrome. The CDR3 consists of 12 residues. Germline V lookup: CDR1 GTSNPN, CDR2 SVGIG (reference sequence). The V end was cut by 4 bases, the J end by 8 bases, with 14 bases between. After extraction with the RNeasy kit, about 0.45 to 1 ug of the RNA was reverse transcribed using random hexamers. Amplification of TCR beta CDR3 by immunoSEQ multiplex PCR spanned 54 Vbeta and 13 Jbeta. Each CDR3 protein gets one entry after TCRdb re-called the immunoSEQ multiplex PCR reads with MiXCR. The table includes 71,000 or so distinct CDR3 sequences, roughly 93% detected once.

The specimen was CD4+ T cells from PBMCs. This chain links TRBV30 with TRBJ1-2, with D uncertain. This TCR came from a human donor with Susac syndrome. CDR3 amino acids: CAWTLAVGGYTF. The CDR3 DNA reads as TGTGCCTGGACCCTAGCGGTCGGCGGCTACACCTTC.